This TCR beta chain was identified in a study of cytomegalovirus exposure and HLA in healthy donors. Study details: An earlier analysis found some 100 million unique TCR beta sequences from around 180 million T cells.

With respect to this clone: The antigen remains undetermined.

The PCR used 60 Vbeta and 13 Jbeta primers. Libraries were prepared by immunoSEQ multiplex PCR; TCRdb keeps only in-frame clonotypes and omits some of them. Altogether under 200,000 clones are present, approximately 85% being singletons, with the ten largest covering about 0.89%. Study-level points and caveats: Being productive about 90% or about 30% of the time was typical of most TCR beta V segments in an earlier analysis.

CDR3 size: 13 residues. In germline, CDR1 is GTSNPN, CDR2 SVGIG (reference sequence). V lost 6 bases and J lost 4; bases outside the gene matches: 5. The material sequenced was PBMCs. The receptor was derived from a girl aged 2-15 years in good health and CMV-seropositive. The rearrangement links TRBV30 to TRBJ2-1; TRBD2 matches at 8 bases. The CDR3 DNA reads as TGTGCCTGTCTGGCGGGAGGATACAATGAGCAGTTCTTC. Its protein is CACLAGGYNEQFF.